A single sample gave rise to the 13 T cell receptor beta chains below, sequenced in a study of human T cells and chemical hapten exposure (dated by TCRdb to 2020 to 2023). What the time point label conveys for this sample: patch test 2, 6 weeks after DPC sensitization. What this sample's treatment or condition label stands for: therapeutic diphenylcyclopropenone sensitization with weekly scalp DPC. Library construction relied on RACE. The data were produced on a NextSeq 500. TCRdb trimmed public reads at Q25 via fastp, called clones via MiXCR and kept in-frame beta chains. Rows matching on CDR3 protein sequence are summarized as one entry with the most common DNA and genes. This sample lists approximately 350,000 distinct CDR3 sequences; roughly 6.3% were detected once. Of the sample, around 6% is held by the ten largest clones. This sample comprised whole blood, obtained in connection with sensitization to the hapten diphenylcyclopropenone (DPC). These TCRs come from a woman in her late teens or twenties with alopecia areata. Some clones in this sample may be carry-over from other donors' samples.

As regards this clonotype: The junction and the germline gene differ at one end; a read error may be behind it. V usage is TRBV10-3 and J usage is TRBJ1-2, with 8 bases that match TRBD1. The CDR3 sequence is 13 residues long. The germline CDR1 and CDR2 sequences are ENHRY and SYGVKD. The CDR3 DNA follows: TGTGCCATCAGTGCGGACAGGGACTACGGCTACACCTTC. Translating it yields CAISADRDYGYTF.

This clonotype was counted a few times. This chain connects TRBV21-1 to TRBJ1-5; the D call in the table, TRBD1, was not verified against the DNA. TRBV21-1 is a listed pseudogene. This CDR3 region has 15 residues. CDR3 sequence: CASSKEDRSNQPQHF. The CDR3 DNA reads TGTGCCAGCAGCAAGGAGGACAGAAGCAATCAGCCCCAGCATTTT.

This chain joins TRBV27 and TRBJ2-1, with D possibly matching TRBD2 (5 bases). Germline V gene lookup returns CDR1 MNHEY and CDR2 SMNVEV (reference sequence). Trimming left V 8 bases short and J 3 bases short, with 5 bases between. The CDR3 has 11 residues. CDR3 nucleotides: TGTGCCAGCCGGGACTACAATGAGCAGTTCTTC. Protein sequence: CASRDYNEQFF.

This clonotype was seen a few times. The chain couples TRBV7-2 to TRBJ1-3; possible D gene TRBD1, 5 bases. Germline V CDR1 and CDR2: SGHTA, FQGNSA. Trimming stripped 6 bases from V and 7 bases from J, with 19 bases between. This CDR3 has 15 residues. CDR3 residues: CASRRGDASVNTIYF. The CDR3 DNA is TGTGCCAGCAGGAGAGGGGACGCTTCGGTGAACACCATATATTTT.

V is TRBV7-6 and J is TRBJ1-6; D remains ambiguous. The CDR3 consists of 19 residues. Trimming pared 2 bases from V and 11 bases from J, leaving 28 bases between. Germline values: CDR1 SGHVS, CDR2 FNYEAQ. CDR3 loop: CASSLRSVKDHSSIAPLHF. CDR3 DNA: TGTGCCAGCAGCTTAAGGAGTGTAAAGGACCACTCGAGCATAGCACCCCTCCACTTT. The full variable domain, its missing parts supplied by reference TRBV7-6 and TRBJ1-6, is GAGVSQSPRYKVTKRGQDVALRCDPISGHVSLYWYRQALGQGPEFLTYFNYEAQQDKSGLPNDRFSAERPEGSISTLTIQRTEQRDSAMYRCASSLRSVKDHSSIAPLHFGNGTRLTVT.

This clonotype was counted at least ten times. This chain uses TRBV12-3 or TRBV12-4 with TRBJ1-1; TRBD1 matches at 7 bases. Losses at the gene ends were 6 bases for V and 0 bases for J; bases not matched to a gene: 1. This CDR3 region has 13 residues. The CDR3, as DNA: TGTGCCAGCAGGGACAGGATGAACACTGAAGCTTTCTTT. It translates to CASRDRMNTEAFF.

The J gene is TRBJ1-1, the V gene TRBV2; the match to TRBD1 covers 8 bases. Germline CDR1 is SNHLY and CDR2 is FYNNEI. After removal of 11 bases from V and 4 bases from J, the junction contained 9 bases not matched to a gene. The CDR3 extends over 13 amino acids. The CDR3, as DNA: TGTGCCGACGGACAGGGAGAGTTCACTGAAGCTTTCTTT. Its translation is CADGQGEFTEAFF.

The chain couples TRBV7-2 to TRBJ1-4; no clear D gene. V lost 5 bases, J lost 8 bases, and 15 bases lay in between. Germline-derived CDR1 and CDR2 are SGHTA and FQGNSA. The CDR3 length is 14 residues. For the CDR3, the DNA is TGTGCCAGCAGCCCGGGGTTCAGTTACGAAAAACTGTTTTTT. Its translation: CASSPGFSYEKLFF. The entire variable domain, with the rest obtained from reference TRBV7-2 and TRBJ1-4, is as follows: GAGVSQSPSNKVTEKGKDVELRCDPISGHTALYWYRQSLGQGLEFLIYFQGNSAPDKSGLPSDRFSAERTGGSVSTLTIQRTQQEDSAVYLCASSPGFSYEKLFFGSGTQLSVL.

This clonotype was seen a handful of times. The chain recombines TRBV6-5 with TRBJ2-3; D could derive from TRBD1 or TRBD2 (6 bases each). Germline assignment: CDR1 MNHEY and CDR2 SVGAGI. The V and J ends lost 5 bases and 9 bases respectively, with 12 bases between them. The CDR3 is 12 residues long. The CDR3 sequence is CASSPVGGTQYF. The CDR3 nucleotides read TGTGCCAGCAGTCCAGTAGGGGGGACGCAGTATTTT.

The genes are TRBV6-6 and TRBJ2-3; a weak D match, TRBD2 (7 bases). V was clipped by 7 bases and J by 8 bases, with 25 bases between them. The CDR3 runs to 16 residues. Germline CDR1 MNHNY, CDR2 SVGAGI (reference sequence). As DNA, the CDR3 is TGTGCCAGCACCACAGCTGGGTGGGCGGGGGCCATTACGCAGTATTTT. This codes for CASTTAGWAGAITQYF.

This clonotype has at least ten counts. The chain is built from TRBV5-6 and TRBJ1-5; D remains ambiguous. Germline V gene sequence: CDR1 SGHDT, CDR2 YYEEEE. Deletions cut 0 bases from V and 3 bases from J, with 7 bases between. The CDR3 totals 14 residues. In DNA, the CDR3 is TGTGCCAGCAGCTTGGGGACCGTCAATCAGCCCCAGCATTTT. Its protein product is CASSLGTVNQPQHF.

This clonotype has a handful of counts. CDR3 bases: TGTGCCAGCAGCCCGTATGAGCGGGGGTTCAGAGATACGCAGTATTTT. Its protein product is CASSPYERGFRDTQYF. The chain combines TRBV7-2 with TRBJ2-3; 8 bases align to TRBD2. Trimming took 5 bases from V and 5 from J; bases not matched to a gene: 12. The CDR3 has 16 residues. CDR1 and CDR2 from the germline V gene are SGHTA and FQGNSA.

This sequence joins TRBV28 and TRBJ2-5, with a weak D call TRBD1 (5 bases). This CDR3 has 12 residues. The germline V gene has CDR1 MDHEN and CDR2 SYDVKM. Trimming removed 4 bases at V and 5 bases at J, with 8 bases between. CDR3 coding DNA: TGTGCCAGCAGTTCCTCAGGGGAGACCCAGTACTTC. This codes for CASSSSGETQYF.